This T cell receptor beta chain was retrieved from a study of cytomegalovirus exposure and HLA in healthy donors. The study's findings and limits: Accurate predictions that matched the HLA-A and HLA-B alleles of most subjects were reportedly made from TCR beta sequences. For TCR beta chains, V- and J-gene trimming was later linked to a missense DCLRE1C variant. Presence/absence analyses assumed roughly uniform sequencing depth across donors, which may not hold.

On this clone itself: Its antigen is currently unknown.

The germline V gene encodes CDR1 SGHRS and CDR2 YFSETQ. This CDR3 has 15 amino acids. PCR involved 60 Vbeta and 13 Jbeta primers. TCRdb keeps only in-frame clones here, not all; method: immunoSEQ multiplex PCR. Found here are fewer than 100,000 clones; the top ten clones hold 0.58%. This TCR derives from a man aged 50-60 years in good health and CMV-seronegative. This chain connects TRBV5-1 to TRBJ2-5; 13 bases match TRBD2. The J call is doubtful: the DNA matches TRBJ2-7 better. Sequencing input: PBMCs. CDR3: CASSLGLAGGGEQYF. The CDR3 DNA is TGCGCCAGCAGCTTGGGACTAGCGGGGGGTGGCGAGCAGTACTTC.